This TCR beta chain was identified in a study of T cell responses to AZD1222 COVID-19 vaccine. Broader study findings: A mostly white British donor set with more females was recruited, and clonal diversity was possibly underestimated.

Assay used: immunoSEQ multiplex PCR; TCRdb lists only in-frame clones, some missing. The sample has about 150,000 clones; around nine tenths are singletons. Germline-derived CDR1 and CDR2 are MNHNS and SASEGT. CDR3 length: 16 amino acids. The ends were cut back, 1 base at V and 1 base at J, with 11 bases in the middle. This clone has a single count. Antigen specificity is unknown. This chain connects TRBV6-1 to TRBJ1-5, with D unresolved. Sequenced here: peripheral blood, sampled on day 0 of AZD1222 vaccination. This clonotype originated in an adult in good health. This CDR3 is CASSEVLYQSNQPQHF. As DNA, the CDR3 is TGTGCCAGCAGTGAAGTTCTCTACCAGAGCAATCAGCCCCAGCATTTT.